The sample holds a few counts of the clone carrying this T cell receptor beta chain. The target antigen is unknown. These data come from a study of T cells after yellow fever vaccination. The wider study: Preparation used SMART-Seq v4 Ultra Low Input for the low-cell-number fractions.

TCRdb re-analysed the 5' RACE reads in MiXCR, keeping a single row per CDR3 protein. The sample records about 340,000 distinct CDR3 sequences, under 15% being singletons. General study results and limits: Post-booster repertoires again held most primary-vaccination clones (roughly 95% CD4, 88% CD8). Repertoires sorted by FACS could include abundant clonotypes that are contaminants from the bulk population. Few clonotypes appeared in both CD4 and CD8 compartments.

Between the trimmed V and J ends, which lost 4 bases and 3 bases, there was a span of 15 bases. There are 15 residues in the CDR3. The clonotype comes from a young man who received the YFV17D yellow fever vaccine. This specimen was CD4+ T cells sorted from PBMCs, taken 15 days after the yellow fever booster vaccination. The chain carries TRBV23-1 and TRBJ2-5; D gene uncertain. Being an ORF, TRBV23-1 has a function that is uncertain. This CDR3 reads CASSLPASPKETQYF. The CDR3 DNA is TGCGCCAGCAGTCTCCCGGCCTCGCCCAAAGAGACCCAGTACTTC.